These 31 T cell receptor beta chains were sequenced from one sample in a study of regulatory T cells in long-lasting Graves disease (dated by TCRdb to about 2021). Libraries were constructed by multiplex PCR. The instrument was an Illumina HiSeq 4000. iRepertoire HTBI primers and Arm-PCR amplification of CDR3 regions were used to construct TCR beta libraries. TCRdb itself trimmed the public reads at Q25 with fastp, ran MiXCR and retained productive beta chains. Every CDR3 protein is listed once, alongside the most common genes and DNA of its rows. The sample data list 400,000 to 500,000 distinct CDR3 sequences, and 21% of these were observed just once. Of the sample, 13% to 15% is held by the ten largest clones. Read against the paper, the sample's time point label means: persistent/refractory GD, antithyroid drugs over 5 years with positive TRAb. For both TCR sequencing and RNA sequencing, RNA was extracted from PBMCs in TRIzol.

The sample here was peripheral blood mononuclear cells (PBMCs), taken when the disease was refractory, from a patient treated with antithyroid drugs. These receptors came from a female donor with Graves disease.

This clonotype was detected ten times or more. The chain carries TRBV12-3 or TRBV12-4 and TRBJ1-1, with TRBD1 as a possible D gene (5 bases). The length of the CDR3 is 15 residues. Trimming shortened V by 0 bases and J by 5 bases, and 13 bases separated the two germline ends. The CDR3 here is CASSLARGGWTEAFF. The CDR3 nucleotides are TGTGCCAGCAGTTTAGCGCGGGGGGGATGGACTGAAGCTTTCTTT.

This clonotype was detected once. A much larger clone differs from this one at a single base, so this may be a read error. This chain links TRBV6-5 with TRBJ1-1; D perhaps matches TRBD1 (6 bases). Germline V gives CDR1 MNHEY, CDR2 SVGAGI. The CDR3 consists of 15 residues. For the CDR3, the DNA is TGTGCCAGCAGTTACTCGATTTCGGGGGACACTGAAGCTCTCTTT. Protein: CASSYSISGDTEALF.

This clonotype was seen ten or more times. This chain joins TRBV6-5 and TRBJ2-7; D unresolved. CDR1 MNHEY and CDR2 SVGAGI come from the germline V gene. V dropped 4 bases and J dropped 3 bases, with 13 bases sitting between them. The CDR3 sequence is 14 residues long. The CDR3 DNA reads TGTGCCAGCAGTTCAGCCAGGACCTTCTACGAGCAGTACTTC. Translating it yields CASSSARTFYEQYF.

The table lists this clonotype with many counts. The missing conserved phenylalanine or tryptophan at the end of this CDR3 makes a read error likely. V is TRBV12-3 or TRBV12-4 and J is TRBJ1-4; maybe TRBD1 (6 bases). V was pared by 3 bases and J by 7 bases, with 18 bases between. This CDR3 comprises 16 residues. CDR3 in amino acids: CASSFPHRDVFEKLFS. CDR3 bases: TGTGCCAGCAGTTTCCCTCACAGGGATGTTTTTGAAAAACTGTTTTCT.

The chain uses TRBV5-1 and TRBJ2-2; weak D call: TRBD2 (6 bases). Trimming shortened V by 0 bases and J by 0 bases, and 9 bases separated the two germline ends. The CDR3 sequence is 16 residues long. Germline CDR1 is SGHRS and CDR2 is YFSETQ. The CDR3 sequence is CASSLAAGTNTGELFF. CDR3 sequence (DNA): TGCGCCAGCAGCTTGGCGGCGGGAACGAACACCGGGGAGCTGTTTTTT.

In this sample, this clonotype turned up a few times. This chain links TRBV10-3 with TRBJ1-2; TRBD1 is a possible D gene (6 bases). This CDR3 comprises 14 residues. The V gene lost 6 bases and the J gene lost 2 bases, with 13 bases spanning the gap. The germline gives CDR1 ENHRY, CDR2 SYGVKD. This CDR3 is CAISTGSSNYGYTF. CDR3 bases: TGTGCCATCAGCACAGGGAGTTCCAACTATGGCTACACCTTC.

This clonotype turned up a few times. The V and J genes are TRBV7-6 and TRBJ2-7; TRBD1 matches at 8 bases. The CDR3 length is 16 residues. Looked up from germline, CDR1 is SGHVS and CDR2 is FNYEAQ. V lost 2 bases and J lost 1; bases outside the gene matches: 7. As DNA, the CDR3 is TGTGCCAGCAGCTTAACCGGGACAGGTGGTTCCTACGAGCAGTACTTC. Amino acids: CASSLTGTGGSYEQYF.

This clonotype occurred many times. CDR3 sequence reads: CSARGGGVLTLNTGELFF. The CDR3 DNA sequence: TGCAGTGCTAGAGGTGGGGGGGTCCTCACACTCAACACCGGGGAGCTGTTTTTT. V is TRBV20-1 and J is TRBJ2-2, with TRBD2 identical over 7 bases. CDR3 size: 18 residues. In germline, CDR1 is DFQATT, CDR2 SNEGSKA (reference sequence). V dropped 1 base and J dropped 2; count of bases not matched to a gene: 13.

The table lists this clonotype with a few counts. The V and J genes are TRBV5-4 and TRBJ2-7, with 10 bases identical to TRBD1. In germline, CDR1 is SGHNT, CDR2 YYREEE (reference sequence). The trim removed 3 bases at V and 5 bases at J, leaving 8 bases unmatched. The CDR3 is 15 amino acids. CDR3 DNA sequence: TGTGCCAGCAGCTACCGGGACAGGGGTCCCCACGAGCAGTACTTC. As protein: CASSYRDRGPHEQYF.

This clonotype was seen a handful of times. The genes are TRBV5-4 and TRBJ2-7, with 7 nucleotides matching TRBD2. V lost 4 bases, J lost 2 bases, and 6 bases stayed unmatched. This CDR3 is 14 amino acids long. In germline, CDR1 is SGHNT, CDR2 YYREEE (reference sequence). CDR3 residues: CASSVGREAYEQYF. CDR3 nucleotide sequence: TGTGCCAGCAGCGTGGGCCGGGAGGCCTACGAGCAGTACTTC.

This sequence joins TRBV25-1 and TRBJ2-7, with D maybe TRBD1 (5 bases). Trimming removed 10 bases from V and 0 bases from J, with 16 bases in between. The CDR3 contains 14 residues. The germline gives CDR1 MGHDK, CDR2 SYGVNS. This chain's CDR3 is CATTAAGSSYEQYF. The CDR3 nucleotides read TGTGCCACCACGGCGGCAGGGTCCTCCTACGAGCAGTACTTC.

The chain has TRBV4-1 and TRBJ2-7; 8 positions match TRBD1. The CDR3 is made up of 14 amino acids. Germline assignment: CDR1 MGHRA and CDR2 YSYEKL. V lost 0 bases, J lost 2 bases, and 0 bases stayed unmatched. The CDR3 here is CASSQEDRAYEQYF. The CDR3 nucleotides are TGCGCCAGCAGCCAAGAGGACAGGGCCTACGAGCAGTACTTC.

Written as DNA, the CDR3 is TGTGCCAGCAGTAACCGACAGGGGGTTACCTACAATGAGCAGTTCTTC. This gives the protein CASSNRQGVTYNEQFF. The J gene is TRBJ2-1, the V gene TRBV28; 9 nucleotides line up with TRBD1. CDR3 length equals 16 residues. V was pared by 5 bases and J by 2 bases, with 7 bases of the junction left unmatched. Germline V lookup: CDR1 MDHEN, CDR2 SYDVKM.

This clonotype was seen many times. The chain is built from TRBV6-1 and TRBJ2-7, with D maybe TRBD1 (6 bases). Trimming shortened V by 5 bases and J by 4 bases, and 15 bases separated the two germline ends. The CDR3 loop spans 14 amino acids. CDR1 and CDR2 from the germline V gene are MNHNS and SASEGT. Here the CDR3 reads CASSLRDNPYEQYF. The CDR3 region has the DNA TGTGCCAGCAGTCTCCGGGACAACCCGTACGAGCAGTACTTC.

This clonotype was counted ten times or more. The chain links TRBV29-1 to TRBJ2-5; 9 positions agree with TRBD1. The germline V gene has CDR1 SQVTM and CDR2 ANQGSEA. The V and J ends lost 4 bases and 5 bases, in that order; junction bases with no gene match: 8. This CDR3 contains 14 residues. CDR3 bases: TGCAGCGTTGCCACACAGGGGGCGAGGGAGACCCAGTACTTC. This translates into CSVATQGARETQYF. Variable domain in full (rest from reference TRBV29-1 and TRBJ2-5): SAVISQKPSRDICQRGTSLTIQCQVDSQVTMMFWYRQQPGQSLTLIATANQGSEATYESGFVIDKFPISRPNLTFSTLTVSNMSPEDSSIYLCSVATQGARETQYFGPGTRLLVL.

This clonotype has a count of ten or more. This sequence joins TRBV20-1 and TRBJ2-5, with D perhaps matching TRBD1 (5 bases). V lost 6 bases and J 0 bases, leaving 11 bases between the germline ends. Germline loops: CDR1 DFQATT, CDR2 SNEGSKA (reference sequence). This CDR3 is 13 amino acids long. The CDR3 region has the DNA TGCAGTGCCCCGGACACAAACCAAGAGACCCAGTACTTC. Protein: CSAPDTNQETQYF.

This clonotype has ten or more counts. This chain connects TRBV28 to TRBJ1-1; the match to TRBD1 covers 7 bases. CDR3 length: 13 amino acids. CDR1 is MDHEN and CDR2 is SYDVKM in the germline V gene. J lost 6 bases, V lost 3 bases, and 4 bases had no gene match. This CDR3 is CASSLTGTAEAFF. The CDR3, as DNA: TGTGCCAGCAGTTTGACAGGGACCGCTGAAGCTTTCTTT.

This rearrangement joins TRBV12-3 or TRBV12-4 to TRBJ1-2, with D uncertain. The CDR3 length is 16 residues. Trimming pared 4 bases from V and 2 bases from J, leaving 17 bases between. The CDR3 DNA is TGTGCCAGCAGTTCTTGGGAGGCGAAAGGGAACTATGGCTACACCTTC. Amino acids: CASSSWEAKGNYGYTF.

This clonotype was observed at least ten times. The V gene is TRBV3-1, the J gene TRBJ2-7; TRBD2 agrees at 14 bases. V shed 5 bases, J shed 4 bases, and the junction held 4 bases outside the gene matches. This CDR3 comprises 15 residues. Germline V gives CDR1 LGHDT, CDR2 YNNKEL (reference sequence). The CDR3 is CASSAGLAGEYEQYF. In DNA, the CDR3 is TGTGCCAGCAGCGCGGGACTAGCGGGAGAATACGAGCAGTACTTC.

The CDR3 spells CASSEWGQPNYGYTF. The CDR3 region has the DNA TGCGCCAGCAGTGAGTGGGGACAGCCGAACTATGGCTACACCTTC. The V call is TRBV10-2, the J call TRBJ1-2; 7 positions agree with TRBD1. Trimming removed 1 base from V and 2 bases from J; junction bases left unmatched: 4. The CDR3 spans 15 residues. Germline values: CDR1 WSHSY, CDR2 SAAADI.

This clonotype was counted a few times. The genes are TRBV18 and TRBJ2-5; 11 bases are a match to TRBD2. J lost 4 bases, V lost 4 bases, and 8 bases had no gene match. Germline values: CDR1 KGHSH, CDR2 LQKENI. The CDR3 is made up of 16 amino acids. Here the CDR3 DNA reads TGTGCCAGCTCACTAGAGGGACTAGCGGTTGGAGAGACCCAGTACTTC. It yields the protein CASSLEGLAVGETQYF.

This clonotype was counted many times. The chain combines TRBV2 with TRBJ2-7, with D uncertain. Per germline, CDR1 SNHLY and CDR2 FYNNEI. With 3 bases removed from V and 2 bases from J, the gap between germline ends came to 8 bases. The CDR3 extends over 13 amino acids. CDR3 region: CASSDFRTYEQYF. CDR3 in DNA: TGTGCCAGCAGTGATTTCCGGACCTACGAGCAGTACTTC.

This clonotype was counted ten times or more. The genes are TRBV20-1 and TRBJ1-4; perhaps TRBD1 as D (6 bases). The CDR3 contains 13 residues. V was shortened by 3 bases and J by 6 bases, with 11 bases between the two germline ends. CDR1 and CDR2 (germline): DFQATT, SNEGSKA (reference sequence). This CDR3 is CSASQGIDEKLFF. The CDR3 nucleotides read TGCAGTGCTAGCCAGGGGATCGATGAAAAACTGTTTTTT.

This clonotype was picked up many times. This chain links TRBV6-2 or TRBV6-3 with TRBJ2-2, with 9 bases fitting TRBD2. V lost 4 bases to trimming and J lost 0 bases; unmatched junction nucleotides: 3. The CDR3 length is 16 residues. Germline lookup yields CDR1 MNHEY and CDR2 SVGEGT. As DNA, the CDR3 is TGTGCCAGCAGTTCGAGCGGGAGGACGAACACCGGGGAGCTGTTTTTT. The encoded protein is CASSSSGRTNTGELFF.

This clonotype showed up many times. The genes are TRBV9 and TRBJ2-7; a weak D match, TRBD1 (5 bases). The CDR3 sequence is 16 residues long. Trimming removed 3 bases from V and 5 bases from J, with 21 bases in between. From germline, CDR1 is SGDLS and CDR2 YYNGEE. CDR3 sequence reads: CASSADSYLRGNEQYF. CDR3 nucleotides: TGTGCCAGCAGCGCTGACAGTTACCTAAGGGGCAACGAGCAGTACTTC.

This clonotype was found many times. The V gene is TRBV18, the J gene TRBJ1-2; 9 bases are shared with TRBD1. Germline values: CDR1 KGHSH, CDR2 LQKENI. CDR3 length: 15 residues. V gave up 5 bases and J gave up 5 bases; unmatched junction bases: 9. The CDR3 reads CASSDRDRVGYGYTF. The CDR3 coding sequence is TGTGCCAGCTCAGACCGGGACAGGGTTGGATATGGCTACACCTTC.

Many counts were recorded for this clonotype. V usage is TRBV10-3 and J usage is TRBJ2-7; maybe TRBD1 (5 bases). The germline gives CDR1 ENHRY, CDR2 SYGVKD. This CDR3 contains 14 residues. V was clipped by 4 bases and J by 0 bases, with 10 bases between them. The CDR3 DNA reads TGTGCCATCAGTGCAGGGATAAGCTCCTACGAGCAGTACTTC. Protein: CAISAGISSYEQYF.

Ten or more counts support this clonotype. This chain joins TRBV2 and TRBJ2-7, with D possibly being TRBD1 or TRBD2 (6 bases each). The length of the CDR3 is 16 residues. V was pared by 2 bases and J by 3 bases, with 17 bases between. Germline V gives CDR1 SNHLY, CDR2 FYNNEI. The CDR3 here is CASSETRDMFNYEQYF. The CDR3 nucleotides read TGTGCCAGCAGTGAAACGCGGGACATGTTTAACTACGAGCAGTACTTC.

At least ten counts were recorded for this clonotype. The chain carries TRBV15 and TRBJ2-7, with TRBD1 matching over 8 bases. This CDR3 contains 19 residues. In germline, CDR1 is LNHNV, CDR2 YYDKDF (reference sequence). Trimming at V came to 3 bases and at J to 4 bases, leaving 20 bases not matched to a gene. The CDR3 nucleotides are TGTGCCACCAGCAGCGTTAGACAGGGGCGACGGGAGTTTATGTACGAGCAGTACTTC. Translated, it gives CATSSVRQGRREFMYEQYF.

Only a few counts were recorded for this clonotype. The gene calls are TRBV7-9 and TRBJ2-7; no definite D call. From germline, CDR1 is SEHNR and CDR2 FQNEAQ (reference sequence). The CDR3 is made up of 13 amino acids. The V and J ends lost 5 bases and 4 bases respectively, with 12 bases between them. The chain's CDR3 is CASSPSTRYEQYF. The CDR3 region has the DNA TGTGCCAGCAGCCCATCCACGAGGTACGAGCAGTACTTC.

The chain combines TRBV5-6 with TRBJ1-5; D not resolved. The V end was cut by 0 bases, the J end by 4 bases, with 5 bases between. Germline V gives CDR1 SGHDT, CDR2 YYEEEE. This CDR3 is 13 amino acids long. CDR3 DNA sequence: TGTGCCAGCAGCTTGGGGAATAATCAGCCCCAGCATTTT. It yields the protein CASSLGNNQPQHF.